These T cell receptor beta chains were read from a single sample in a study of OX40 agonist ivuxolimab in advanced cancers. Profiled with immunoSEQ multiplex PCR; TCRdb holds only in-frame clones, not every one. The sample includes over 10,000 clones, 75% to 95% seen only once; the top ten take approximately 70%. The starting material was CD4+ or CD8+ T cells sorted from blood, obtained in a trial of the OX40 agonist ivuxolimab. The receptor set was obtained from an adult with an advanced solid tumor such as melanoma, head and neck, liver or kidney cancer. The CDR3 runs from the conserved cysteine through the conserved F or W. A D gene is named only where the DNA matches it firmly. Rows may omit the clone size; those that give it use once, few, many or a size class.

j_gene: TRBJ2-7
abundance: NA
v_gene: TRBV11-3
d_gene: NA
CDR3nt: TGTGCCAGCAGCGACCCGGGGCTCTACGAGCAGTACTTC
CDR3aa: CASSDPGLYEQYF

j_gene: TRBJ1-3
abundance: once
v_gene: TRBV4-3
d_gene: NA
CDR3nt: TGCGCCAGCAGCCAAGATCGGGCTAACTCTGGAAACACCATATATTTT
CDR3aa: CASSQDRANSGNTIYF

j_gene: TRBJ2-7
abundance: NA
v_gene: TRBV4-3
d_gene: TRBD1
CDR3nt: TGCGCCAGCAGCCAAGAGACAGGGACATACGAGCAGTACTTC
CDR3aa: CASSQETGTYEQYF

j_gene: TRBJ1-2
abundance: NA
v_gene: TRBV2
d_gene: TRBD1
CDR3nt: TGTGCCAGTTGGGGGGACAGTGACTCGTATGGCTACACCTTC
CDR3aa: CASWGDSDSYGYTF

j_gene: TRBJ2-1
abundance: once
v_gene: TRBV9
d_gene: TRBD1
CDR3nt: TGTGCCAGCAGCGTAGATGGGACAGGGAACAATGAGCAGTTCTTC
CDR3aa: CASSVDGTGNNEQFF

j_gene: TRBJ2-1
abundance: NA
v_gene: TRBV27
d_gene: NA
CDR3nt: TGTGCCAGCAGTTTACTGGGGGCCTACAATGAGCAGTTCTTC
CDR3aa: CASSLLGAYNEQFF

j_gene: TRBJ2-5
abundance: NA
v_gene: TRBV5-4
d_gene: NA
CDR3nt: TGTGCCAGCAGCTGGGGTGGTGAAGAGACCCAGTACTTC
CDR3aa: CASSWGGEETQYF

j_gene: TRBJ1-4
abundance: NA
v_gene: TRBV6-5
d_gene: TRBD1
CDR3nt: TGTGCCAGCAGTTACAGGACAGGGGGCGATGAAAAACTGTTTTTT
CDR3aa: CASSYRTGGDEKLFF

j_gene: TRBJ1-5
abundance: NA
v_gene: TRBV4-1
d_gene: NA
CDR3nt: TGCGCCAGCAGCCAAAGGAGTCATAGCAATCAGCCCCAGCATTTT
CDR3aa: CASSQRSHSNQPQHF

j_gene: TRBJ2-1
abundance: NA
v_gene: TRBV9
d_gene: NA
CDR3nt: TGTGCCAGCAGCGGGGGGTTCGGAAGTAGCTCCTACAATGAGCAGTTCTTC
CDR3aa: CASSGGFGSSSYNEQFF

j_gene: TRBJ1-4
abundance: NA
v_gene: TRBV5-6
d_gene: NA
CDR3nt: TGTGCCAGCAGCTTCGGGACAAATGAAAAACTGTTTTTT
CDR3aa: CASSFGTNEKLFF

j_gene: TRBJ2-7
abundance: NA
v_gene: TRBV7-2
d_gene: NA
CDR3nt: TGTGCCAGCAGAACAGGGTCCCACGAGCAGTACTTC
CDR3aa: CASRTGSHEQYF

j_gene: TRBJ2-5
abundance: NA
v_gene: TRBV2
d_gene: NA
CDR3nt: TGTGCCAGCACAGATGGAAGCCAAGAGACCCAGTACTTC
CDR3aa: CASTDGSQETQYF

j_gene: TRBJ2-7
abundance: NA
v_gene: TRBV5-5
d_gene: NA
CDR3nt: TGTGCCAGCAGCTTGGAGGGAGGAATGTTAGAGCAGTACTTC
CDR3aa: CASSLEGGMLEQYF

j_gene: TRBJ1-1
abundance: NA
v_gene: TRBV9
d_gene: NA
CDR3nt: TGTGCCAGCAGCGCGGGGGGGAACACTGAAGCTTTCTTT
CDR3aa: CASSAGGNTEAFF

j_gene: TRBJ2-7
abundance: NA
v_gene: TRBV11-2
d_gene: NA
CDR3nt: TGTGCCAGCAGTAGCCCACGGGGCAGGGGCGAGCAGTACTTC
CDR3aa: CASSSPRGRGEQYF

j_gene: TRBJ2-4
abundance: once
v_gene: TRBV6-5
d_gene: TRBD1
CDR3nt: TGTGCCAGCAGTATACAGGGGGCCAAAAACATTCAGTACTTC
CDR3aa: CASSIQGAKNIQYF

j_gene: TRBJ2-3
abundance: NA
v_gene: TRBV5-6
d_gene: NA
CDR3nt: TGTGCCAGCAGCCCCCCCCCAGGACACCATACGCAGTATTTT
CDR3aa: CASSPPPGHHTQYF

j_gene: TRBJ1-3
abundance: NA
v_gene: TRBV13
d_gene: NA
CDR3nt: TGTGCCAGCGAGTTGGGGAACGGAAACACCATATATTTT
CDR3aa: CASELGNGNTIYF

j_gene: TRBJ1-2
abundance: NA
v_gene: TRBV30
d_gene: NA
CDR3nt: TGTGCCTGGAGTCAACTGACAGCAAACTATGGCTACACCTTC
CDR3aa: CAWSQLTANYGYTF

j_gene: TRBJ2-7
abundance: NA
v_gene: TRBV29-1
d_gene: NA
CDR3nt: TGCAGCGTTGAAGTGCCCAGCGCCGCCTACGAGCAGTACTTC
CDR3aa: CSVEVPSAAYEQYF

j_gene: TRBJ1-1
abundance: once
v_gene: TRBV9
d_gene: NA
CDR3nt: TGTGCCAGCAGCGTAGCCGGGTCGAACACTGAAGCTTTCTTT
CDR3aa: CASSVAGSNTEAFF